In this sample, the clone carrying this T cell receptor beta chain turned up a few times. Its antigen is unknown. The CDR3 is made up of 15 amino acids. Trimming left V 2 bases short and J 5 bases short, with 16 bases between. Germline values: CDR1 MNHEY, CDR2 SMNVEV (reference sequence). This sample stems from a study of T cell repertoires in cytomegalovirus infection. The study, taken as a whole, reports: CMV-specific TCR beta clonotypes restricted by HLA-C were the ones dominating the ex vivo response.

TCRdb analysed the reads with MiXCR anew, one entry per CDR3 protein. This sample yields approximately 50,000 distinct CDR3 sequences, of which more than 15% are seen a single time; 64% belongs to the top ten. The material was CD8+ T cells from cultured PBMCs, obtained from culture after CMV antigen stimulation. The chain links TRBV27 to TRBJ2-7; D unresolved. The sequence was obtained from a human donor in good health (CMV status not recorded). Some clones in this sample may be carry-over from other donors' samples. The CDR3 DNA reads as TGTGCCAGCAGTTTAACACCAGTCATAACCCACGAGCAGTACTTC. As protein: CASSLTPVITHEQYF.